This TCR beta chain was recovered during a study of T cell repertoires in cytomegalovirus infection. In the study overall: An indication of both CMV infection and matching HLA type came from public TCR beta signatures. Study-wide findings and caveats: In two of eight donors, the top clonotype was HLA-C-restricted CMV-specific. Cumulative public TCR beta family frequency identified CMV carriers with the relevant HLA.

In the case of this clonotype: Antigen specificity is unknown.

Germline trimming cut 2 bases from V and 5 bases from J; bases unmatched to any gene: 10. Germline V gene sequence: CDR1 LGHNA, CDR2 YSLEER. The CDR3 runs 17 residues. TCRdb reprocessed the reads via MiXCR and lists one record per CDR3 protein. This repertoire shows hundreds of thousands of distinct CDR3 sequences, around a third found once; its top ten account for 11% to 15%. This clonotype originated in a human donor in good health (CMV status not recorded). Some clones in this sample may be carry-over from other donors' samples. J is TRBJ2-1 and V is TRBV4-3, with 9 bases fitting TRBD2. This material consisted of cultured CD8+ T cells from PBMCs, taken from culture after CMV antigen stimulation. CDR3 amino acids: CASSQRPLAGTNNEQFF. The CDR3 nucleotides are TGCGCCAGCAGCCAACGGCCCCTAGCGGGGACAAACAATGAGCAGTTCTTC.